A single sample gave rise to the 16 T cell receptor beta chains below, sequenced in a study of T cell responses to AZD1222 COVID-19 vaccine. Some clones are missing from TCRdb's copy, which holds only in-frame ones; the method was immunoSEQ multiplex PCR. Among about 120,000 clones, around 92% were seen once, and the ten largest hold over 2.5%. The sequences come from peripheral blood, collected on day 0 of AZD1222 vaccination. Receptors were obtained from an adult in good health.

This clone was seen more than once but under ten times. The rearrangement joins TRBV6-4 to TRBJ2-1, with D tentatively TRBD2 (6 bases). The CDR3 spans 16 residues. V was cut by 5 bases and J by 3 bases, with 17 bases left in between. Germline loops: CDR1 MRHNA, CDR2 SNTAGT. CDR3 sequence (DNA): TGTGCCAGCAGTTCCGAAGGGCGGGACGGCTACAATGAGCAGTTCTTC. Encoded protein: CASSSEGRDGYNEQFF.

The sample holds one count of this clone. The chain couples TRBV19 to TRBJ2-4, with TRBD2 matching over 13 bases. The CDR3 contains 17 residues. Unmatched junction bases numbered 6, after V lost 2 bases and J lost 5 bases. From germline, CDR1 is LNHDA and CDR2 SQIVND (reference sequence). CDR3 amino acids: CASSIFRGLAGENIQYF. For the CDR3, the DNA is TGTGCCAGTAGTATATTCCGAGGACTAGCGGGAGAAAACATTCAGTACTTC.

CDR3 amino acids: CATTRPGGANVLTF. In DNA form, the CDR3 reads TGTGCCACGACCCGGCCGGGAGGGGCCAACGTCCTGACTTTC. V usage is TRBV28 and J usage is TRBJ2-6, with a possible D match to TRBD2 (5 bases). V was pared by 10 bases and J by 4 bases, with 14 bases between. This CDR3 is 14 amino acids long. CDR1 and CDR2 (germline): MDHEN, SYDVKM.

This clone was seen just once. The chain combines TRBV28 with TRBJ2-4, with D possibly TRBD1 on 6 matching bases. Trimming took 7 bases from V and 7 from J, leaving 20 bases between them. The CDR3 has 15 amino acids. Germline V lookup: CDR1 MDHEN, CDR2 SYDVKM. The CDR3: CASTDQGSPSNIQYF. The CDR3 region has the DNA TGTGCCAGCACCGATCAGGGGTCCCCGTCGAACATTCAGTACTTC.

The chain joins TRBV28 to TRBJ1-1; the D is unclear. Trimming pared 2 bases from V and 9 bases from J, leaving 10 bases between. Looked up from germline, CDR1 is MDHEN and CDR2 is SYDVKM. The CDR3 runs to 12 residues. The CDR3 region has the DNA TGTGCCAGCAGTTTAGCGTTTAGACAAGCTTTCTTT. Translated: CASSLAFRQAFF.

V gene TRBV28 combines with J gene TRBJ1-2; TRBD1 matches at 8 bases. From germline, CDR1 is MDHEN and CDR2 SYDVKM. This CDR3 has 14 amino acids. The V gene end was trimmed by 6 bases and the J gene end by 3 bases; junction bases not matched to a gene: 6. The chain's CDR3 is CASSLDRVDYGYTF. The DNA of the CDR3 is TGTGCCAGCAGCTTGGACAGGGTGGACTATGGCTACACCTTC.

The chain uses TRBV9 and TRBJ1-4, with a tentative D call TRBD1 (5 bases). V lost 4 bases to trimming and J lost 6 bases, with 13 bases between them. The CDR3 sequence is 14 residues long. Germline loops: CDR1 SGDLS, CDR2 YYNGEE. The CDR3 DNA sequence: TGTGCCAGCAGCCCCAGGACATTTGATGAAAAACTGTTTTTT. Protein product: CASSPRTFDEKLFF.

The chain combines TRBV11-3 with TRBJ1-1; tentatively, D is TRBD1 (5 bases). Trimming removed 1 base at V and 2 bases at J, with 11 bases between. The CDR3 runs 15 residues. The germline gives CDR1 SGHNT, CDR2 YENEEA. CDR3 protein: CASSLGTGRNTEAFF. CDR3 coding DNA: TGTGCCAGCAGCTTAGGAACAGGAAGAAACACTGAAGCTTTCTTT.

This clone appeared a single time. The CDR3 DNA follows: TGTGCCAGCTCACCGGACAGGGATTATTCACCCCTCCACTTT. Protein: CASSPDRDYSPLHF. The V gene is TRBV18, the J gene TRBJ1-6; 8 bases are shared with TRBD1. The CDR3 extends over 14 amino acids. V lost 3 bases to trimming and J lost 8 bases; unmatched junction nucleotides: 3. Germline CDR1 is KGHSH and CDR2 is LQKENI. The full variable domain, with the rest looked up from reference TRBV18 and TRBJ1-6, is NAGVMQNPRHLVRRRGQEARLRCSPMKGHSHVYWYRQLPEEGLKFMVYLQKENIIDESGMPKERFSAEFPKEGPSILRIQQVVRGDSAAYFCASSPDRDYSPLHFGNGTRLTVT.

The rearrangement links TRBV7-9 to TRBJ2-2; D may be TRBD1 or TRBD2 (6 bases each). Trimming stripped 5 bases from V and 6 bases from J, with 22 bases between. This CDR3 is built from 17 residues. Per the germline V gene, CDR1 is SEHNR and CDR2 is FQNEAQ (reference sequence). DNA for the CDR3: TGTGCCAGCAGCCCCAGGGGACTGAGTTTAGTAGCCGGGGAGCTGTTTTTT. Translating it yields CASSPRGLSLVAGELFF.

The rearrangement links TRBV7-2 to TRBJ1-2; no clear D gene. The V and J ends lost 3 bases and 7 bases respectively, with 6 bases between them. Per germline, CDR1 SGHTA and CDR2 FQGNSA. This CDR3 contains 11 residues. CDR3 sequence (DNA): TGTGCCAGCAGCTTCAACAGTGGCTACACCTTC. Translation gives CASSFNSGYTF.

The chain employs TRBV27 and TRBJ2-2; tentative D call: TRBD1 (6 bases). Per the germline V gene, CDR1 is MNHEY and CDR2 is SMNVEV (reference sequence). This CDR3 region has 14 residues. V was trimmed by 2 bases and J by 6 bases, leaving 10 bases between them. CDR3 DNA: TGTGCCAGCAGTTTAACAGGGTGGGCCGGGGAGCTGTTTTTT. This gives the protein CASSLTGWAGELFF.

This chain links TRBV28 with TRBJ2-7; either TRBD1 or TRBD2 may supply D (5 bases each). CDR1 is MDHEN and CDR2 is SYDVKM in the germline V gene. Trimming left V 8 bases short and J 6 bases short, with 20 bases between. The CDR3 totals 14 residues. The CDR3 here is CASDSGDQDFEQYF. CDR3 bases: TGTGCCAGCGATTCCGGGGACCAGGACTTCGAGCAGTACTTC.

With respect to this clone: Other DNA sequences within the sample encode an identical CDR3. J is TRBJ2-3 and V is TRBV12-3 or TRBV12-4; D uncertain. This CDR3 has 12 amino acids. Trimming left V 3 bases short and J 0 bases short, with 1 base between. This chain's CDR3 is CASSFSTDTQYF. CDR3 DNA sequence: TGTGCCAGCAGTTTTAGCACAGATACGCAGTATTTT.

The chain employs TRBV19 and TRBJ1-1; possibly TRBD1 for D (5 bases). Germline V gene data show CDR1 as LNHDA and CDR2 as SQIVND (reference sequence). CDR3 length equals 11 residues. Trimming cost V 6 bases and J 9 bases, with 11 bases left between them. In nucleotides, the CDR3 is TGTGCCAGTAGCCGTGAGGGGCAAGCTTTCTTT. Translated: CASSREGQAFF.

In the case of this clone: Sequence at one end of the junction differs from germline and may be a read error. The chain couples TRBV29-1 to TRBJ1-2; 8 bases are a match to TRBD1. Germline CDR1 reads SQVTM; CDR2 reads ANQGSEA. The CDR3 has 12 residues. Here the CDR3 DNA reads TGCAGCGTTGAATTTTGGGACAGGACTCTACACTTC. Protein product: CSVEFWDRTLHF.